Below, one TCR beta chain is given with its context. This CDR3 spans 14 amino acids. V dropped 5 bases and J dropped 1; count of bases not matched to a gene: 4. Germline values: CDR1 MDHEN, CDR2 SYDVKM. The entry originates in a study of T cell changes during pregnancy in multiple sclerosis. The data were produced by immunoSEQ multiplex PCR, yet TCRdb's version contains in-frame clones alone and is incomplete. The sample has fewer than 85,000 clones; about 95% are singletons. The chain has TRBV28 and TRBJ1-1; 7 positions match TRBD1. This receptor was identified in a female donor with multiple sclerosis, enrolled in a pregnancy study. The specimen was peripheral blood, collected in the second trimester of pregnancy. The CDR3: CASSPGQENTEAFF. Here the CDR3 DNA reads TGTGCCAGCAGTCCAGGACAGGAGAACACTGAAGCTTTCTTT.